This T cell receptor beta chain was recorded in a study of blood T cell repertoires in COVID-19. Study information: The samples span acute and convalescent COVID-19 from the United States, Italy and Spain. Sample material is recorded as cDNA or gDNA derived from T cells, B-cell-depleted T cells, or PBMCs.

In the original analysis: Cell counts per sample came from amplifying reference gene primers. Some clones are missing from TCRdb's copy, which holds only in-frame ones; the method was immunoSEQ multiplex PCR. V, J and clone size derive from that table, while D and trimming were established from the DNA sequence. The sample has 30,000 to 35,000 clones; roughly 92% are singletons. Sequencing used peripheral blood. The origin of this receptor is a human donor in a cohort sampled during active COVID-19.

The DNA for the CDR3 is TGTGCCAGCAGCTTCCCGTCCGGGGAGCTGTTTTTT. Its translation is CASSFPSGELFF. The V and J genes are TRBV7-9 and TRBJ2-2; no definite D call. This CDR3 comprises 12 residues. The germline V gene has CDR1 SEHNR and CDR2 FQNEAQ (reference sequence). V lost 3 bases and J lost 6, with 5 bases in between.